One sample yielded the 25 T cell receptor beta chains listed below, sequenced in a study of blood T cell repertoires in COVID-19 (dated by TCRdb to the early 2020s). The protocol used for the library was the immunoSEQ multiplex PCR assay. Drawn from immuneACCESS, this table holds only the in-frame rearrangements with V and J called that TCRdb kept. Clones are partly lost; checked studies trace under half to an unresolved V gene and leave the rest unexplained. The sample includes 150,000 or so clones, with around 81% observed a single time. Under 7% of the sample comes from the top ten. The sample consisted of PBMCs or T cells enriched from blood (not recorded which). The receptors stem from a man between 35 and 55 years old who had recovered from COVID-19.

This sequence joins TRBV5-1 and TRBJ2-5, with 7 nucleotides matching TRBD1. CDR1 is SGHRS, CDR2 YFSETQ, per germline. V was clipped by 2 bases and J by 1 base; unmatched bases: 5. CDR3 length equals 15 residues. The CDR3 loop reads CASSFNRGGQETQYF. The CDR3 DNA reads TGCGCCAGCAGCTTTAACAGGGGCGGCCAAGAGACCCAGTACTTC. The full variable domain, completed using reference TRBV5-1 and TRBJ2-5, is KAGVTQTPRYLIKTRGQQVTLSCSPISGHRSVSWYQQTPGQGLQFLFEYFSETQRNKGNFPGRFSGRQFSNSRSEMNVSTLELGDSALYLCASSFNRGGQETQYFGPGTRLLVL.

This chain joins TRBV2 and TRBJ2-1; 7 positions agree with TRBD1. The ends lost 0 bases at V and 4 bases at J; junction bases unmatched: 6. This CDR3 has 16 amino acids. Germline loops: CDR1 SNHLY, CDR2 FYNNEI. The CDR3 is CASSEATGDPYNEQFF. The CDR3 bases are TGTGCCAGCAGTGAAGCCACAGGGGACCCATACAATGAGCAGTTCTTC.

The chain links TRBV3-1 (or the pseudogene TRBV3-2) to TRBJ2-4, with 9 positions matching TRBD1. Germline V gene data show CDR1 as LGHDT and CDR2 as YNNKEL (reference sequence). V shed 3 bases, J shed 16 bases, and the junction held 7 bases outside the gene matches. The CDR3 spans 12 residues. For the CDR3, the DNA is TGTGCCAGCAGCCACACAGGGGGCGATCGCTACTTC. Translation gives CASSHTGGDRYF.

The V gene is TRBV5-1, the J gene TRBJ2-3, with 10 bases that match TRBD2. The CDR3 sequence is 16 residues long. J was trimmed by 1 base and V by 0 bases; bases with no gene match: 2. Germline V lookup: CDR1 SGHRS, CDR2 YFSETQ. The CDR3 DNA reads TGCGCCAGCAGCTTGGCCCTAGCGGGAGGCACAGATACGCAGTATTTT. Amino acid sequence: CASSLALAGGTDTQYF.

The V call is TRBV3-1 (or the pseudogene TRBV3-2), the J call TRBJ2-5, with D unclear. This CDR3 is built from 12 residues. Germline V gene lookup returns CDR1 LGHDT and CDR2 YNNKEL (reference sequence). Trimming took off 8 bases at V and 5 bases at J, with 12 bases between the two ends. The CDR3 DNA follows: TGTGCCAGCGGGTCAGGAAAGGAGACCCAGTACTTC. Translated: CASGSGKETQYF.

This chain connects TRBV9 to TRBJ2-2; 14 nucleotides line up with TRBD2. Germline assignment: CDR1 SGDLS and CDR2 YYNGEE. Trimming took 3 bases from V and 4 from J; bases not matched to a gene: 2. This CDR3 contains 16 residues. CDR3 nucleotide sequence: TGTGCCAGCAGCGCGGGACTAGCGGGGGTCACCGGGGAGCTGTTTTTT. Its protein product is CASSAGLAGVTGELFF.

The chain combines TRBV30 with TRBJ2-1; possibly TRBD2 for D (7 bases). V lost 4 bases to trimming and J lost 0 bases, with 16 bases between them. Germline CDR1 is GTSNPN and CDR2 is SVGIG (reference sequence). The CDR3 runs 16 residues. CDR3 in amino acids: CAWTGRGGSSYNEQFF. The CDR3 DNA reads TGTGCCTGGACCGGAAGGGGGGGGAGCTCCTACAATGAGCAGTTCTTC.

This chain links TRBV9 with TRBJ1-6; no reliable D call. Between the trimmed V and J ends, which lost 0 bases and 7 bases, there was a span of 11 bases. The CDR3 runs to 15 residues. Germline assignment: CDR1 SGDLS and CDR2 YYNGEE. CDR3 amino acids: CASSVDGYRNSPLHF. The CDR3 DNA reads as TGTGCCAGCAGCGTAGACGGGTATCGGAATTCACCCCTCCACTTT. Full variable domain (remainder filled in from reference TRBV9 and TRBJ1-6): DSGVTQTPKHLITATGQRVTLRCSPRSGDLSVYWYQQSLDQGLQFLIQYYNGEERAKGNILERFSAQQFPDLHSELNLSSLELGDSALYFCASSVDGYRNSPLHFGNGTRLTVT.

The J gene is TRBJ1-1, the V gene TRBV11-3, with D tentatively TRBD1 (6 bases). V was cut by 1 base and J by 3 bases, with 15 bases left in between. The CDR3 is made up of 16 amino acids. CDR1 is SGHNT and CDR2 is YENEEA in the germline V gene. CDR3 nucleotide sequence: TGTGCCAGCAGCTTAGGAGGAACAGGGCCCGACACTGAAGCTTTCTTT. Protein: CASSLGGTGPDTEAFF.

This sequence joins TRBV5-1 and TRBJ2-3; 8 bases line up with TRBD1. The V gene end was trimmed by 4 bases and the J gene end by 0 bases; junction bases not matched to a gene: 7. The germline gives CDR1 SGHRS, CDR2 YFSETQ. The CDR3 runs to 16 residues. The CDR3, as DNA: TGCGCCAGCAGCACAGGGACAGGCGATAGCACAGATACGCAGTATTTT. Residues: CASSTGTGDSTDTQYF.

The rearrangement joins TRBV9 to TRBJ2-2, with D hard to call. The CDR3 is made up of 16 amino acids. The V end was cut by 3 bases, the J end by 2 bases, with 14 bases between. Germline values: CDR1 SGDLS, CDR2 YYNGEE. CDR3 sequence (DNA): TGTGCCAGCAGCGCCCATAAGTATACTAACACCGGGGAGCTGTTTTTT. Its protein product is CASSAHKYTNTGELFF.

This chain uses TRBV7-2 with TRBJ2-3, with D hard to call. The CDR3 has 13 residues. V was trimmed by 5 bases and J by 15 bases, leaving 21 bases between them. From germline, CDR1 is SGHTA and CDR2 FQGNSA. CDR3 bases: TGTGCCAGCAGCCCCCACGAGTACGGTACCGATTATTTT. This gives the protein CASSPHEYGTDYF.

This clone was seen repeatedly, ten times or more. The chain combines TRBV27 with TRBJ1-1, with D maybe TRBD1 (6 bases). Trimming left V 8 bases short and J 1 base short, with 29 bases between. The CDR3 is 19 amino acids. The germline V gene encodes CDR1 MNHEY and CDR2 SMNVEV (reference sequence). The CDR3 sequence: CASARLRSAGDAANTEAFF. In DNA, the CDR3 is TGTGCCAGCGCCAGGCTAAGGTCGGCAGGGGATGCCGCGAACACTGAAGCTTTCTTT.

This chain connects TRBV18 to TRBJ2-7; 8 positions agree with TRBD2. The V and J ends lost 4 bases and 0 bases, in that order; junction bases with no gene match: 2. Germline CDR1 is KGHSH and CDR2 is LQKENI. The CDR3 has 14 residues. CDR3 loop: CASSLGGDSYEQYF. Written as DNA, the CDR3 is TGTGCCAGCTCACTCGGGGGGGACTCCTACGAGCAGTACTTC.

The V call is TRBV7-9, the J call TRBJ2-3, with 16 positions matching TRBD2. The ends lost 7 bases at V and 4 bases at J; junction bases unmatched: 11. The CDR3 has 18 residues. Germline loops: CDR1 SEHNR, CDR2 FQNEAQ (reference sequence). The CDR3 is CASTGTSGGAVRSDTQYF. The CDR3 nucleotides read TGTGCCAGCACCGGGACTAGCGGGGGGGCAGTGCGATCAGATACGCAGTATTTT. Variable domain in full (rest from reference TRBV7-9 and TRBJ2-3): DTGVSQNPRHKITKRGQNVTFRCDPISEHNRLYWYRQTLGQGPEFLTYFQNEAQLEKSRLLSDRFSAERPKGSFSTLEIQRTEQGDSAMYLCASTGTSGGAVRSDTQYFGPGTRLTVL.

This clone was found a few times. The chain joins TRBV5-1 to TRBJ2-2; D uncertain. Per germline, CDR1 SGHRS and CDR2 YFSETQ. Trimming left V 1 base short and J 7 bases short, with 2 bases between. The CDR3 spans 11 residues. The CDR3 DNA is TGCGCCAGCAGCTTGTACGGGGAGCTGTTTTTT. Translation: CASSLYGELFF.

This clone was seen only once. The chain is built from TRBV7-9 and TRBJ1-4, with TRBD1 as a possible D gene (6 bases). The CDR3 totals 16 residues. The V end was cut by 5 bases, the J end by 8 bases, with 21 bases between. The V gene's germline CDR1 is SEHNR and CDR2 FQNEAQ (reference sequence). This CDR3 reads CASSPQTEQGWEKLFF. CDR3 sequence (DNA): TGTGCCAGCAGCCCCCAGACCGAACAGGGTTGGGAAAAACTGTTTTTT. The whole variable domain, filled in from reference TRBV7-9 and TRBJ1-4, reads DTGVSQNPRHKITKRGQNVTFRCDPISEHNRLYWYRQTLGQGPEFLTYFQNEAQLEKSRLLSDRFSAERPKGSFSTLEIQRTEQGDSAMYLCASSPQTEQGWEKLFFGSGTQLSVL.

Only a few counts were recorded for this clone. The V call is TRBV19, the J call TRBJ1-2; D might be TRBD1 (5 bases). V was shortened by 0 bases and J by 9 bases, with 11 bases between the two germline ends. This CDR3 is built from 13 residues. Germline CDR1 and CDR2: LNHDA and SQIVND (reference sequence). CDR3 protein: CASSIDLRVSYTF. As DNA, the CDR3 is TGTGCCAGTAGTATAGATCTCAGGGTTAGCTACACCTTC.

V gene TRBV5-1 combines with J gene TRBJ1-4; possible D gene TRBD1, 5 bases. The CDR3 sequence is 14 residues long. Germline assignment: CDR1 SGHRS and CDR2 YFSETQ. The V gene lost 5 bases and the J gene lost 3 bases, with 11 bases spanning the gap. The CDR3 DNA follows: TGCGCCAGCAGTTCAGGGAGGCCTAATGAAAAACTGTTTTTT. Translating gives CASSSGRPNEKLFF.

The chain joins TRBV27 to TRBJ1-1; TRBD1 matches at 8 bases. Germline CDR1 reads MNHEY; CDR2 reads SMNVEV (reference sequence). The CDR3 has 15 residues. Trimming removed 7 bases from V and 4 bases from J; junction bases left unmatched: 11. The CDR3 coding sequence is TGTGCCAGCACAGGGGGCGGAGGGGGGGTCACTGAAGCTTTCTTT. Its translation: CASTGGGGGVTEAFF.

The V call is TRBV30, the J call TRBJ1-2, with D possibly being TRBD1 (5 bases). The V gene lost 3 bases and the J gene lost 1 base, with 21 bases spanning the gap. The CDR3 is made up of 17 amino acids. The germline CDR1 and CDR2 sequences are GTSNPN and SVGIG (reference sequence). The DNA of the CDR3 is TGTGCCTGGAGCTGGGTCTATACAGGTTACCTTAACTATGGCTACACCTTC. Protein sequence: CAWSWVYTGYLNYGYTF.

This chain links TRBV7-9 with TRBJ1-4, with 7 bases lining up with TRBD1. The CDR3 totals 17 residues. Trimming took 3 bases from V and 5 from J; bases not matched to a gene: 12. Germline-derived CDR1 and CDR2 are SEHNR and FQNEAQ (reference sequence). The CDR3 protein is CASSFDRPAGGNEKLFF. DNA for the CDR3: TGTGCCAGCAGCTTCGATAGACCGGCAGGGGGAAATGAAAAACTGTTTTTT.

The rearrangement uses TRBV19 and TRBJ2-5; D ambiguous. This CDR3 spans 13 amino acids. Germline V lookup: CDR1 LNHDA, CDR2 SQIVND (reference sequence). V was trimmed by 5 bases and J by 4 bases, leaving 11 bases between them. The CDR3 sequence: CASSLGSLETQYF. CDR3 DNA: TGTGCCAGTAGTTTGGGCAGCTTAGAGACCCAGTACTTC.

As DNA, the CDR3 is TGTGCCAGCAGCTTAGAATGGGGGCAGGGTGATGATGAGCAGTTCTTC. As protein: CASSLEWGQGDDEQFF. The V and J genes are TRBV7-9 and TRBJ2-1, with a possible D match to TRBD1 (6 bases). The CDR3 totals 16 residues. The V and J ends lost 1 base and 8 bases respectively, with 18 bases between them. CDR1 is SEHNR and CDR2 is FQNEAQ in the germline V gene (reference sequence).

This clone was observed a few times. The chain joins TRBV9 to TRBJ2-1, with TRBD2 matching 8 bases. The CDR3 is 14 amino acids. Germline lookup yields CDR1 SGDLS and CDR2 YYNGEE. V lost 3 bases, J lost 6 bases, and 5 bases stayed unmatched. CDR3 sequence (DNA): TGTGCCAGCAGCGGGGGAGGGACTAGCAATGAGCAGTTCTTC. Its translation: CASSGGGTSNEQFF.